This T cell receptor beta chain was captured by sequencing in a study of early T cells in non-severe SARS-CoV-2 infection. This clonotype showed up many times. The CDR3 covers 16 residues. Germline V gene sequence: CDR1 MNHEY, CDR2 SVGEGT. With 1 base removed from V and 5 bases from J, the gap between germline ends came to 16 bases. TCRdb reprocessed the 5' RACE reads via MiXCR and lists one record per CDR3 protein. The repertoire includes about 100,000 distinct CDR3 sequences, over 10% of them detected once, and over 2% sits in the top ten. J is TRBJ2-3 and V is TRBV6-2 or TRBV6-3, with D tentatively TRBD1 (6 bases). The origin of this receptor is an adult who was a healthcare worker with PCR-confirmed SARS-CoV-2 infection or an uninfected control (not recorded which). The sequencing input was whole blood. The CDR3 sequence: CASSYLGHSQGDTQYF. The CDR3 region has the DNA TGTGCCAGCAGTTACTTGGGACACTCTCAAGGAGATACGCAGTATTTT.